One and the same sample provided the 20 T cell receptor beta chains below, sequenced in a study of CD8+ T cells in alopecia areata. RNA, once extracted, was reverse transcribed into cDNA for use as the sequencing template. Some clones are missing from TCRdb's copy, which holds only in-frame ones; the method was immunoSEQ multiplex PCR. The table includes roughly 92,000 clones, around 71% detected once. The treatment here: oral pan-JAK inhibitor, 5-10 mg twice daily. The material was CD8+ T cells sorted from blood, obtained at week 44, from a patient treated with tofacitinib. All receptors come from a human donor with alopecia areata.

This chain connects TRBV11-2 to TRBJ2-3; 10 bases align to TRBD2. This CDR3 spans 12 amino acids. The germline gives CDR1 SGHAT, CDR2 FQNNGV. Germline trimming cut 5 bases from V and 13 bases from J; bases unmatched to any gene: 6. Here the CDR3 reads CASSLGLAEKYF. CDR3 bases: TGTGCCAGCAGCCTAGGACTAGCGGAGAAGTATTTT.

The CDR3: CASSLGGGTHEQYF. CDR3 DNA: TGTGCCAGCAGCTTGGGCGGTGGAACCCACGAGCAGTACTTC. The chain couples TRBV5-6 to TRBJ2-7; no clear D gene. V was cut by 0 bases and J by 5 bases, with 12 bases left in between. CDR3 length: 14 residues. The germline V gene has CDR1 SGHDT and CDR2 YYEEEE.

This sequence joins TRBV7-8 and TRBJ2-7; D gene unclear. Per the germline V gene, CDR1 is SGHVS and CDR2 is FQNEAQ. The CDR3 length is 13 residues. V gave up 5 bases and J gave up 0 bases, with 8 bases separating them. CDR3 sequence: CASSPYSSYEQYF. CDR3 coding DNA: TGTGCCAGCAGCCCATACAGCTCCTACGAGCAGTACTTC.

J is TRBJ2-2 and V is TRBV10-1, with 13 bases identical to TRBD2. In germline, CDR1 is WNHNN, CDR2 SYGVQD (reference sequence). This CDR3 is built from 16 residues. J was trimmed by 4 bases and V by 5 bases; bases with no gene match: 4. The CDR3 region is CASSWTSGGGTGELFF. The CDR3 bases are TGCGCCAGCAGTTGGACTAGCGGGGGAGGCACCGGGGAGCTGTTTTTT.

There are a few counts of this clone. The V gene is TRBV4-3, the J gene TRBJ2-5; D assignment may be TRBD1 or TRBD2 (5 bases each). Trimming left V 0 bases short and J 3 bases short, with 11 bases between. The CDR3 totals 15 residues. The germline V gene has CDR1 LGHNA and CDR2 YSLEER. Here the CDR3 DNA reads TGCGCCAGCAGCCAAGATCTGGGGGTTAAAGAGACCCAGTACTTC. Translation: CASSQDLGVKETQYF.

The chain combines TRBV19 with TRBJ2-1; TRBD2 matches at 7 bases. The CDR3 covers 15 residues. Germline V gene sequence: CDR1 LNHDA, CDR2 SQIVND (reference sequence). Trimming at V came to 1 base and at J to 1 base, leaving 1 base not matched to a gene. CDR3 in DNA: TGTGCCAGTAGTATAGCTAGCGGTTCCTACAATGAGCAGTTCTTC. This encodes CASSIASGSYNEQFF.

The chain couples TRBV25-1 to TRBJ1-2; tentative D call: TRBD1 (5 bases). Trimming pared 1 base from V and 8 bases from J, leaving 20 bases between. The germline V gene has CDR1 MGHDK and CDR2 SYGVNS. The CDR3 has 16 amino acids. The CDR3 region has the DNA TGTGCCAGCAGTGAATGGCAGGGCGCCCCGCTATCCGGCTACACCTTC. Residues: CASSEWQGAPLSGYTF.

The J gene is TRBJ2-2, the V gene TRBV30; the D is unclear. Germline values: CDR1 GTSNPN, CDR2 SVGIG (reference sequence). Trimming pared 4 bases from V and 0 bases from J, leaving 12 bases between. The CDR3 is 15 amino acids. The CDR3 region has the DNA TGTGCCTGGACTTTAGGCAGACCGAACACCGGGGAGCTGTTTTTT. Translated, it gives CAWTLGRPNTGELFF.

V is TRBV10-2 and J is TRBJ2-5; D is ambiguous. Germline-derived CDR1 and CDR2 are WSHSY and SAAADI. V lost 4 bases, J lost 4 bases, and 10 bases lay in between. The CDR3 covers 13 residues. The CDR3 DNA sequence: TGCGCCAGCAGTGCGGGCCCCAGAGAGACCCAGTACTTC. As protein: CASSAGPRETQYF.

V is TRBV10-2 and J is TRBJ1-1; unclear D gene. The V gene lost 4 bases and the J gene lost 1 base, with 1 base spanning the gap. The length of the CDR3 is 11 residues. Germline V gene data show CDR1 as WSHSY and CDR2 as SAAADI. This CDR3 is CASSGNTEAFF. In nucleotides, the CDR3 is TGCGCCAGCAGTGGGAACACTGAAGCTTTCTTT.

J is TRBJ2-2 and V is TRBV11-2; no definite D call. Trimming left V 1 base short and J 6 bases short, with 6 bases between. Germline lookup yields CDR1 SGHAT and CDR2 FQNNGV. CDR3 length equals 13 residues. DNA of the CDR3: TGTGCCAGCAGCTTAGCGGAGTCCGGGGAGCTGTTTTTT. Its translation is CASSLAESGELFF.

The V and J genes are TRBV27 and TRBJ1-3; D ambiguous. V lost 10 bases, J lost 0 bases, and 10 bases lay in between. The CDR3 has 13 amino acids. Germline V gene data show CDR1 as MNHEY and CDR2 as SMNVEV (reference sequence). The CDR3 sequence: CATEDRSGNTIYF. The CDR3 nucleotides read TGTGCCACAGAAGACCGCTCTGGAAACACCATATATTTT.

This rearrangement joins TRBV27 to TRBJ2-3, with D perhaps matching TRBD2 (5 bases). Germline V gene lookup returns CDR1 MNHEY and CDR2 SMNVEV (reference sequence). This CDR3 comprises 15 residues. V was pared by 4 bases and J by 1 base, with 12 bases between. For the CDR3, the DNA is TGTGCCAGCAGTTCAACGCGGGTCGGCACAGATACGCAGTATTTT. This codes for CASSSTRVGTDTQYF.

This sequence joins TRBV19 and TRBJ1-1, with D possibly TRBD1 on 5 matching bases. This CDR3 is 13 amino acids long. V was trimmed by 8 bases and J by 0 bases, leaving 10 bases between them. Germline V gene data show CDR1 as LNHDA and CDR2 as SQIVND (reference sequence). The CDR3 loop reads CASGKGLNTEAFF. The CDR3 DNA sequence: TGTGCCAGTGGGAAGGGACTGAACACTGAAGCTTTCTTT.

This clone has just a few counts. In nucleotides, the CDR3 is TGCAGCGTTGCTAATAACAGGGGCGAGCAGTACTTC. Its protein is CSVANNRGEQYF. The genes are TRBV29-1 and TRBJ2-7; the match to TRBD1 covers 7 bases. The trim removed 4 bases at V and 6 bases at J, leaving 6 bases unmatched. In germline, CDR1 is SQVTM, CDR2 ANQGSEA. This CDR3 has 12 amino acids.

This chain joins TRBV4-3 and TRBJ1-1, with D possibly TRBD1 on 6 matching bases. Germline V gene lookup returns CDR1 LGHNA and CDR2 YSLEER. The V gene lost 0 bases and the J gene lost 3 bases, with 11 bases spanning the gap. This CDR3 spans 15 amino acids. The CDR3 DNA is TGCGCCAGCAGCCAAGATCGACGGGGGCACACTGAAGCTTTCTTT. This gives the protein CASSQDRRGHTEAFF.

This clone was recorded only once. The chain has TRBV7-9 and TRBJ1-1; TRBD1 agrees at 7 bases. CDR1 is SEHNR and CDR2 is FQNEAQ in the germline V gene (reference sequence). This CDR3 comprises 12 residues. Losses at the gene ends were 3 bases for V and 6 bases for J; bases not matched to a gene: 1. CDR3 residues: CASSFTGAEAFF. The CDR3 DNA follows: TGTGCCAGCAGCTTTACAGGGGCTGAAGCTTTCTTT.

V usage is TRBV2 and J usage is TRBJ2-3; TRBD2 agrees at 7 bases. V was clipped by 10 bases and J by 4 bases; unmatched bases: 14. Germline V gene data show CDR1 as SNHLY and CDR2 as FYNNEI. The CDR3 consists of 15 residues. CDR3 loop: CANFFLAVGADTQYF. The CDR3 nucleotides read TGTGCCAACTTCTTCCTAGCGGTCGGGGCAGATACGCAGTATTTT.

The J gene is TRBJ2-7, the V gene TRBV11-1; TRBD1 matches at 10 bases. Per the germline V gene, CDR1 is SGHAT and CDR2 is FQDESV (reference sequence). J gave up 3 bases and V 4 bases, and 3 bases lay outside the gene matches. The CDR3 covers 14 residues. The DNA of the CDR3 is TGTGCCAGCAGCTCGGGGACAGGGGTCTACGAGCAGTACTTC. Translated: CASSSGTGVYEQYF.

This rearrangement joins TRBV7-2 to TRBJ2-2; D call uncertain. There are 14 residues in the CDR3. Trimming took off 5 bases at V and 2 bases at J, with 9 bases between the two ends. CDR1 and CDR2 (germline): SGHTA, FQGNSA. CDR3 nucleotide sequence: TGTGCCAGCAGCCCCCGGCTTAACACCGGGGAGCTGTTTTTT. Translation: CASSPRLNTGELFF.